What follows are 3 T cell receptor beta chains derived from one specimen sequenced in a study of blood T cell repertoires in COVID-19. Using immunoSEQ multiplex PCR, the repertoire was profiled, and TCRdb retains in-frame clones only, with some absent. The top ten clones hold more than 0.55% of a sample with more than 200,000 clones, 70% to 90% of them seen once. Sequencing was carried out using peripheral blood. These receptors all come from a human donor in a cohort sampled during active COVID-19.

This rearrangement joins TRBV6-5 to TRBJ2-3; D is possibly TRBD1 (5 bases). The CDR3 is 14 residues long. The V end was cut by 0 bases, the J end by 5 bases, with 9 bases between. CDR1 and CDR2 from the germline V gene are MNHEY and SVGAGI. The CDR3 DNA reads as TGTGCCAGCAGTTACTCGGGGCGCAGAGATACGCAGTATTTT. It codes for CASSYSGRRDTQYF.

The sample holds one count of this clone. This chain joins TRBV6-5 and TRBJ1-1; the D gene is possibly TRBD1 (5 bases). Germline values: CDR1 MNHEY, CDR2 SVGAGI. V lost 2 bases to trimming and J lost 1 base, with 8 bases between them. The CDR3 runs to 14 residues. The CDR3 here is CASSYADRNTEAFF. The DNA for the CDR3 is TGTGCCAGCAGTTACGCCGACAGGAACACTGAAGCTTTCTTT.

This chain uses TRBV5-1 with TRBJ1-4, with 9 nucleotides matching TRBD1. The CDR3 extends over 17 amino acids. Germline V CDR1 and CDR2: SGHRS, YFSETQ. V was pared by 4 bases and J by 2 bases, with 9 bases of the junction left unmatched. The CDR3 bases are TGCGCCAGCAGCCCCGGGACAGGGATCGGGACTAATGAAAAACTGTTTTTT. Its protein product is CASSPGTGIGTNEKLFF.